Below, one T cell receptor (beta chain) is given with its context. Its antigen is unknown. TCRdb re-called the 5' RACE reads and gives one entry per CDR3 protein, without DNA. The listing records 80,000 or so distinct CDR3 sequences. CDR1 LNHDA and CDR2 SQIVND come from the germline V gene (reference sequence). This CDR3 region has 14 residues. This specimen comes from a study of monozygotic twins with inflammatory bowel disease. Study-level results: Possibly reflecting limited power, no difference in repertoire similarity was found between concordant and discordant twins.

The sequenced sample consisted of blood. The sequence was collected from a human donor with ulcerative colitis or Crohn's disease, or a healthy co-twin of an affected twin (not recorded which). The rearrangement links TRBV19 to TRBJ1-6; the TCRdb D gene call, TRBD1, has no DNA to confirm it. CDR3 in amino acids: CASEFGQGYSPLHF.